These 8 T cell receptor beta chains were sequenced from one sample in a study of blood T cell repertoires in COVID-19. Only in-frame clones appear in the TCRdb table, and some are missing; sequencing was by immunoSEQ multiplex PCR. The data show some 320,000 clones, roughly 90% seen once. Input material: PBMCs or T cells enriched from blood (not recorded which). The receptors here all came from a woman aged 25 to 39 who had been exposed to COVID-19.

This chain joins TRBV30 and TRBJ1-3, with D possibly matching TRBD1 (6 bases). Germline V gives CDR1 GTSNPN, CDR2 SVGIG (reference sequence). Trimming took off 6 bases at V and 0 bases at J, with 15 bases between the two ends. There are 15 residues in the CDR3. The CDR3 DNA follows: TGTGCCTGCCCGACAGGCCTAAGCTCTGGAAACACCATATATTTT. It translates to CACPTGLSSGNTIYF.

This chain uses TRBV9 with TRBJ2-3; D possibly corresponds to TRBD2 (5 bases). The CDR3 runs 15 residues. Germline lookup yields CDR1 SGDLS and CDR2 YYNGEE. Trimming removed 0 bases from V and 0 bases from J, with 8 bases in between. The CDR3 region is CASSVAWTSTDTQYF. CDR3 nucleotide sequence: TGTGCCAGCAGCGTAGCTTGGACTAGCACAGATACGCAGTATTTT. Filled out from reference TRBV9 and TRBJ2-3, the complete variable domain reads DSGVTQTPKHLITATGQRVTLRCSPRSGDLSVYWYQQSLDQGLQFLIQYYNGEERAKGNILERFSAQQFPDLHSELNLSSLELGDSALYFCASSVAWTSTDTQYFGPGTRLTVL.

CDR3 DNA: TGCAGCGTTGACAAACAGGGGGTGGGGATGTATGGCTACACCTTC. Encoded protein: CSVDKQGVGMYGYTF. The chain couples TRBV29-1 to TRBJ1-2; 8 positions agree with TRBD1. Germline V CDR1 and CDR2: SQVTM, ANQGSEA. There are 15 residues in the CDR3. V lost 3 bases to trimming and J lost 5 bases; unmatched junction nucleotides: 11.

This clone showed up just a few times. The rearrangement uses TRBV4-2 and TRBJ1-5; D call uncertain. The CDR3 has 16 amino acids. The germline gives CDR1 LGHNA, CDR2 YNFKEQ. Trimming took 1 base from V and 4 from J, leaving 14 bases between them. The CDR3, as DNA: TGTGCCAGCAGCCAAGCGGGGTCCCACGAGAATCAGCCCCAGCATTTT. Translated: CASSQAGSHENQPQHF.

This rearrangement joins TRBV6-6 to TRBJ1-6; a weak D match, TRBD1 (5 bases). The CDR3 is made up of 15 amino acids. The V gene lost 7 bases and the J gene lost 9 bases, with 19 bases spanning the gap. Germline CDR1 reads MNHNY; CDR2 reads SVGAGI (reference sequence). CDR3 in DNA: TGTGCCAGCATCTCACGGACACTCGAACGTTCACCCCTCCACTTT. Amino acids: CASISRTLERSPLHF.

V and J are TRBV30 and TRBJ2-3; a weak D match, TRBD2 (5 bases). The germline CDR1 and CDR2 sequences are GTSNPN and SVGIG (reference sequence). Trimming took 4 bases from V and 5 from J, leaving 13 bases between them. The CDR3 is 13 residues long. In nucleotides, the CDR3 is TGTGCCTGGAATCCGGGGTCCGGAGATACGCAGTATTTT. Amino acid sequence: CAWNPGSGDTQYF.

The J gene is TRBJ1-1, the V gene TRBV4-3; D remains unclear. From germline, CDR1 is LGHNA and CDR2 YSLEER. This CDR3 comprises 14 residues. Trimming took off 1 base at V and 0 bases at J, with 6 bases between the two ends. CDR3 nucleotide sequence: TGCGCCAGCAGCCAAGGCCACTTGAACACTGAAGCTTTCTTT. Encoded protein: CASSQGHLNTEAFF.

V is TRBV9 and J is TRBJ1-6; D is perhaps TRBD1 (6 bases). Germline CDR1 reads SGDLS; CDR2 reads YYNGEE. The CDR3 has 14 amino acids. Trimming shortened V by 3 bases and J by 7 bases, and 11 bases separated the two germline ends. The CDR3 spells CASSALQGNSPLHF. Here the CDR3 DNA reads TGTGCCAGCAGCGCCCTTCAGGGGAATTCACCCCTCCACTTT.